These T cell receptor beta chains were read from a single sample in a study of blood T cell repertoires in COVID-19. This table comes from immunoSEQ multiplex PCR, and its TCRdb copy is limited to in-frame clones, with some not included. The sample consists of about 83,000 clones, approximately 80% of them appearing once. What was sequenced was peripheral blood. These TCRs come from a woman over 75 with acute or convalescent COVID-19. Both conserved end residues are part of each CDR3. D genes are given only for firm matches. Size tells how often a clone was seen (once, few, many) or the class of an expanded clone, and some rows leave it out.

>once|TRBV28|TRBJ1-1|NA
TGTGCCAGCAGCCGCGGGGGGGCGGAAAACACTGAAGCTTTCTTT
CASSRGGAENTEAFF
>few|TRBV28|TRBJ1-2|NA
TGTGCCAGCCGGATCGGGGGAGTCTATGGCTACACCTTC
CASRIGGVYGYTF
>once|TRBV5-4|TRBJ2-5|NA
TGTGCCAGCAGACGACAGGGAGGCGAGACCCAGTACTTC
CASRRQGGETQYF
>many|TRBV6-2/TRBV6-3|TRBJ2-1|NA
TGTGCCAGCAGTTACGTGGGCCGCTCCTACAATGAGCAGTTCTTC
CASSYVGRSYNEQFF
>NA|TRBV10-3|TRBJ1-5|NA
TGTGCCATCAGTGAGTCGGGAGGGGTCAACCAGCCCCAGCATTTT
CAISESGGVNQPQHF
>NA|TRBV6-6|TRBJ1-5|NA
TGTGCCAGCAGCAAATGGAGGGATAGCAATCAGCCCCAGCATTTT
CASSKWRDSNQPQHF
>few|TRBV5-4|TRBJ1-4|NA
TGTGCCAGCAGCTTAAGGTCGGGCGGATCCGGGGGGAACGAAAAACTGTTTTTT
CASSLRSGGSGGNEKLFF
>NA|TRBV5-1|TRBJ2-1|NA
TGCGCCAGCGATCCGGGACACCAAATACTAAACAATGAGCAGTTCTTC
CASDPGHQILNNEQFF
>NA|TRBV6-5|TRBJ2-7|TRBD1
TGTGCCAGCAGTCAGGGACAGTTTACCTACGAGCAGTACTTC
CASSQGQFTYEQYF
>NA|TRBV12-3/TRBV12-4|TRBJ1-2|NA
TGTGCCAGCAGTTTCGGCAGGGGCGGGGGCTACACCTTC
CASSFGRGGGYTF
>NA|TRBV4-1|TRBJ1-6|NA
TGCGCCAGCAGCCAAGATACAGGGCGGCCAAATAATTCACCCCTCCACTTT
CASSQDTGRPNNSPLHF
>NA|TRBV2|TRBJ1-1|NA
TGTGCCAGCATCCGGGACTTGACTAACACTGAAGCTTTCTTT
CASIRDLTNTEAFF
>NA|TRBV30|TRBJ1-1|TRBD1
TGTGCCTGGAGTGATAGGAAGGACAGGGGGAACACTGAAGCTTTCTTT
CAWSDRKDRGNTEAFF
>once|TRBV19|TRBJ1-6|NA
TGTGCCAGTAGTATCTTAACGCGGGGTTCACCCCTCCACTTT
CASSILTRGSPLHF
>NA|TRBV18|TRBJ1-2|TRBD1
TGTGCCAGCTCGCCGGACAGGGGATCATTGGGTGGCTACACCTTC
CASSPDRGSLGGYTF
>NA|TRBV4-2|TRBJ2-3|TRBD2
TGTGCCAGCAGCCCCAACCCCCTGAGCGGGGGGGGATCTAGCACAGATACGCAGTATTTT
CASSPNPLSGGGSSTDTQYF
>NA|TRBV11-2|TRBJ2-7|TRBD1
TGTGCCAGCAGGAGGGACAGGTTTACCGAGCAGTACTTC
CASRRDRFTEQYF
>NA|TRBV5-4|TRBJ2-7|NA
TGTGCCAGCAGCAGGACCGGGACAAGCTACGAGCAGTACTTC
CASSRTGTSYEQYF
>NA|TRBV27|TRBJ1-5|NA
TGTGCCAGCAGTTTACAGGGTGTCTATGGCAATCAGCCCCAGCATTTT
CASSLQGVYGNQPQHF
>NA|TRBV28|TRBJ2-2|TRBD1
TGTGCCAGCAGACGCTCCGGGACAGTGGGCACCGGGGAGCTGTTTTTT
CASRRSGTVGTGELFF
>NA|TRBV9|TRBJ2-5|NA
TGTGCCAGCAGCGTAGGAATTGGTAGAGGGGAGACCCAGTACTTC
CASSVGIGRGETQYF
>NA|TRBV4-3|TRBJ2-4|TRBD2
TGCGCCAGCAGCCAGGAAATGGGTACTAGCGGCCAGCTAGCCAAAAACATTCAGTACTTC
CASSQEMGTSGQLAKNIQYF
>NA|TRBV24-1|TRBJ2-1|NA
TGTGCCACCAGTTCGGACTCCAGCTCCTACAATGAGCAGTTCTTC
CATSSDSSSYNEQFF
>NA|TRBV7-9|TRBJ1-1|NA
TGTGCCAGCAGCTCGCCAGGGTGGGGCACTGAAGCTTTCTTT
CASSSPGWGTEAFF
>NA|TRBV28|TRBJ1-2|NA
TGTGCCAGCAGTTTATCTCCCAGTTTAAACTATGGCTACACCTTC
CASSLSPSLNYGYTF
>once|TRBV19|TRBJ1-5|NA
TGTGCCAGTAGTATTGTCGATCAGCCCCAGCATTTT
CASSIVDQPQHF
>NA|TRBV6-6|TRBJ2-7|NA
TGTGCCAGCACGCCACCCAGGGTAATCTACGAGCAGTACTTC
CASTPPRVIYEQYF
>NA|TRBV7-3|TRBJ2-2|NA
TGTGCCAGTTCCCCCTCGGCCGGGGAGCTGTTTTTT
CASSPSAGELFF
>few|TRBV19|TRBJ2-5|NA
TGTGCCAGTAGTATAGGACACGACGCCCAGACCCAGTACTTC
CASSIGHDAQTQYF
>few|TRBV3-1/TRBV3-2|TRBJ1-1|NA
TGTGCCAGCAGCCAAGAGGGGGCGGGGAACACTGAAGCTTTCTTT
CASSQEGAGNTEAFF